Below are 18 T cell receptor beta chains sequenced from a single sample in a study of blood T cells in healthy people across ages. Through a sample-barcoded 5' primer and a J-beta primer mix, a second PCR was run for about 6 to 11 cycles. TCRdb analysed the 5' RACE reads with MiXCR anew, one entry per CDR3 protein. The sample has about 2 million distinct CDR3 sequences, just under 50% seen once. Sequencing was performed on blood. Receptors were obtained from a woman in her forties in good health.

V and J are TRBV12-3 or TRBV12-4 and TRBJ1-5; D unresolved. The V end lost 5 bases, the J end lost 11 bases, and 13 bases lay between the germline ends. The CDR3 has 12 residues. CDR3 region: CASSIPLSAQHF. DNA for the CDR3: TGTGCCAGCAGTATCCCACTGTCAGCCCAGCATTTT.

The chain carries TRBV5-1 and TRBJ1-5, with D possibly being TRBD1 (6 bases). V was shortened by 4 bases and J by 6 bases, with 14 bases between the two germline ends. Germline CDR1 is SGHRS and CDR2 is YFSETQ. The CDR3 covers 14 residues. CDR3 region: CASSPGQPSQPQHF. The CDR3 DNA sequence: TGCGCCAGCAGCCCGGGACAACCCAGTCAGCCCCAGCATTTT.

The rearrangement uses TRBV18 and TRBJ2-7, with no clear D. The V gene lost 3 bases and the J gene lost 6 bases, with 18 bases spanning the gap. This CDR3 has 15 amino acids. Per germline, CDR1 KGHSH and CDR2 LQKENI. CDR3 DNA sequence: TGTGCCAGCTCACCCTCTACTGCGGTTGGATCCGAGCAGTACTTC. Its translation: CASSPSTAVGSEQYF. Combining the CDR3 with reference TRBV18 and TRBJ2-7 gives the whole variable domain NAGVMQNPRHLVRRRGQEARLRCSPMKGHSHVYWYRQLPEEGLKFMVYLQKENIIDESGMPKERFSAEFPKEGPSILRIQQVVRGDSAAYFCASSPSTAVGSEQYFGPGTRLTVT.

J is TRBJ2-1 and V is TRBV4-1, with TRBD2 identical over 11 bases. V shed 0 bases and J 7 bases; nucleotides not matched to a gene: 5. Germline-derived CDR1 and CDR2 are MGHRA and YSYEKL. The CDR3 covers 16 residues. The CDR3 nucleotides read TGCGCCAGCAGCCAAGAACTAGCGGGGGAGGGGAATGAGCAGTTCTTC. It specifies CASSQELAGEGNEQFF.

Turning to this clonotype: Germline is not matched at one junction end, which may reflect a read error. The chain has TRBV20-1 and TRBJ2-1; TRBD2 matches at 16 bases. This CDR3 is 15 amino acids long. The germline V gene has CDR1 DFQATT and CDR2 SNEGSKA (reference sequence). This chain's CDR3 is CSALGLAGGLDERFF. In DNA, the CDR3 is TGCAGTGCCCTGGGACTAGCGGGGGGGCTCGATGAGCGGTTCTTC.

On this clonotype itself: The junction departs from the called germline gene at one end, perhaps through a read error. The chain joins TRBV28 to TRBJ2-7; D unclear. The CDR3 covers 12 residues. CDR1 is MDHEN and CDR2 is SYDVKM in the germline V gene. The CDR3 is CARSFSYYEQYF. The DNA for the CDR3 is TGTGCCAGAAGTTTTTCGTACTACGAGCAGTACTTC.

The chain is built from TRBV7-2 and TRBJ1-6, with TRBD1 matching 7 bases. The germline gives CDR1 SGHTA, CDR2 FQGNSA. CDR3 length equals 15 residues. V dropped 5 bases and J dropped 7; count of bases not matched to a gene: 8. This chain's CDR3 is CASSRDRVANSPLHF. The CDR3 DNA is TGTGCCAGCAGCAGAGACAGGGTTGCGAATTCACCCCTCCACTTT.

V gene TRBV4-1 combines with J gene TRBJ1-1; no definite D call. V lost 4 bases, J lost 4 bases, and 19 bases lay in between. CDR1 and CDR2 (germline): MGHRA, YSYEKL. The CDR3 is 16 amino acids. CDR3 nucleotides: TGCGCCAGCAGCCCCTCGAGGAACTACGTTAGCACTGAAGCTTTCTTT. As protein: CASSPSRNYVSTEAFF.

This rearrangement joins TRBV4-3 to TRBJ2-1; D remains unclear. The V end lost 0 bases, the J end lost 13 bases, and 10 bases lay between the germline ends. Per germline, CDR1 LGHNA and CDR2 YSLEER. This CDR3 region has 12 residues. CDR3 amino acids: CASSQDLETQFF. Written as DNA, the CDR3 is TGCGCCAGCAGCCAAGATTTGGAGACCCAGTTCTTC.

CDR3 residues: CATSRVGTQGRETQYF. CDR3 sequence (DNA): TGTGCCACCAGCAGAGTCGGAACGCAGGGGAGGGAGACCCAGTACTTC. The V and J genes are TRBV15 and TRBJ2-5, with D perhaps matching TRBD1 or TRBD2 (6 bases each). Trimming took off 1 base at V and 5 bases at J, with 17 bases between the two ends. The germline V gene has CDR1 LNHNV and CDR2 YYDKDF (reference sequence). The CDR3 covers 16 residues.

The chain employs TRBV9 and TRBJ2-4, with TRBD1 as a possible D gene (5 bases). The J call is doubtful: the DNA matches TRBJ2-7 better. The CDR3 has 12 residues. Germline CDR1 SGDLS, CDR2 YYNGEE. CDR3 sequence: CASANTGYEQYF. CDR3 coding DNA: TGTGCCAGCGCCAATACAGGCTACGAGCAGTACTTC.

In its sample, this clonotype was seen once. The chain has TRBV6-5 and TRBJ1-2, with 8 bases identical to TRBD1. The germline V gene has CDR1 MNHEY and CDR2 SVGAGI. V dropped 5 bases and J dropped 2; count of bases not matched to a gene: 16. This CDR3 is built from 18 residues. CDR3 protein: CASSTLRDRLPRNYGYTF. CDR3 sequence (DNA): TGTGCCAGCAGTACTCTCCGGGACAGGCTCCCCAGGAACTATGGCTACACCTTC.

The chain recombines TRBV5-1 with TRBJ1-2; TRBD1 agrees at 7 bases. With V trimmed by 4 bases and J by 8 bases, 11 bases remained unmatched. CDR3 length equals 14 residues. Germline lookup yields CDR1 SGHRS and CDR2 YFSETQ. CDR3: CASSTEGGAGGYTF. The CDR3 bases are TGCGCCAGCAGCACGGAAGGGGGCGCGGGAGGCTACACCTTC.

This clonotype was detected only a few times. This chain connects TRBV25-1 to TRBJ2-6; maybe TRBD2 (5 bases). The CDR3 totals 16 residues. Germline values: CDR1 MGHDK, CDR2 SYGVNS. Trimming pared 3 bases from V and 0 bases from J, leaving 9 bases between. CDR3 amino acids: CASSDLGSSGANVLTF. CDR3 DNA: TGTGCCAGCAGTGACCTTGGGAGCTCTGGGGCCAACGTCCTGACTTTC.

The CDR3 nucleotides read TGTGCCAGCAGCTCGCGGGGCGGGGGCTCAAAAGAGACCCAGTACTTC. Translating it yields CASSSRGGGSKETQYF. The chain joins TRBV7-9 to TRBJ2-5; a weak D match, TRBD2 (7 bases). The CDR3 runs 16 residues. The germline V and J ends were trimmed by 4 bases and 3 bases, with 18 bases remaining between them. Germline assignment: CDR1 SEHNR and CDR2 FQNEAQ (reference sequence).

This clonotype was detected once. V usage is TRBV11-2 and J usage is TRBJ1-1, with 7 bases identical to TRBD1. The CDR3 has 19 residues. From germline, CDR1 is SGHAT and CDR2 FQNNGV. V lost 4 bases, J lost 1 base, and 18 bases stayed unmatched. CDR3 in amino acids: CASSSVGGTAREKNTEAFF. In DNA form, the CDR3 reads TGTGCCAGCAGCTCCGTCGGAGGGACAGCGAGAGAGAAGAACACTGAAGCTTTCTTT.

There are a few counts of this clonotype. One end of the junction is discordant with germline, which a read error may explain. The chain links TRBV20-1 to TRBJ2-1; 9 positions match TRBD2. Germline V lookup: CDR1 DFQATT, CDR2 SNEGSKA (reference sequence). The CDR3 is made up of 14 amino acids. The CDR3 region is CSARRLAATNQQFF. CDR3 DNA: TGCAGTGCTAGACGACTAGCGGCGACCAATCAGCAGTTCTTC.

This chain connects TRBV7-2 to TRBJ1-2; TRBD1 might be the D (5 bases). Germline V gene lookup returns CDR1 SGHTA and CDR2 FQGNSA. V shed 5 bases and J shed 5 bases, with 21 bases lying between them. This CDR3 comprises 16 residues. The DNA of the CDR3 is TGTGCCAGCAGCCCTCCTGACCGGGGCCCGTTTTATGGCTACACCTTC. Amino acid sequence: CASSPPDRGPFYGYTF.